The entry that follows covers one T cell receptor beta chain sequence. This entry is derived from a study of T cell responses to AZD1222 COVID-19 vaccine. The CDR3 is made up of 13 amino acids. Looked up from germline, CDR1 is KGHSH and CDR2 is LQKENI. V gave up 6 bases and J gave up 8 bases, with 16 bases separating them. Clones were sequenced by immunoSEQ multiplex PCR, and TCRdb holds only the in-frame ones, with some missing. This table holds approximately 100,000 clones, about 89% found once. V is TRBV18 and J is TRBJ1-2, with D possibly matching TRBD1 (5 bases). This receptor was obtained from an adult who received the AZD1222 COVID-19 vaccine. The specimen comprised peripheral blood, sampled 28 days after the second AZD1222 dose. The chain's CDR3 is CASSPGTREGYTF. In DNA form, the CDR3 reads TGTGCCAGCTCTCCTGGGACGCGTGAAGGCTACACCTTC. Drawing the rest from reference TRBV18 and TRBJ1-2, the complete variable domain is NAGVMQNPRHLVRRRGQEARLRCSPMKGHSHVYWYRQLPEEGLKFMVYLQKENIIDESGMPKERFSAEFPKEGPSILRIQQVVRGDSAAYFCASSPGTREGYTFGSGTRLTVV.